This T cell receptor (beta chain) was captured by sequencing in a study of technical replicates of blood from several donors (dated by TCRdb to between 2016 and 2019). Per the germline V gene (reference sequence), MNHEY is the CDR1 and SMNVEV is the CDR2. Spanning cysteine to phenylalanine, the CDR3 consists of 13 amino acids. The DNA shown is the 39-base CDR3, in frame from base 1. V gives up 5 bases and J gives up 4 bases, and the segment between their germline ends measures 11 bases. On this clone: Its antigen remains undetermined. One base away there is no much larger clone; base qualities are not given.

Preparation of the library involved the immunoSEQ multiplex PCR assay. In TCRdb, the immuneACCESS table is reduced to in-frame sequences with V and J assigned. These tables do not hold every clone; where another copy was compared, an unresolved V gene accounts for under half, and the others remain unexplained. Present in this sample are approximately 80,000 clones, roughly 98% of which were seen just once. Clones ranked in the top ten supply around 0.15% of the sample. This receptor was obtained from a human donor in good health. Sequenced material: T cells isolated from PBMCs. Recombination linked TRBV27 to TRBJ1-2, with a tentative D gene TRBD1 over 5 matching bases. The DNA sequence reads TGTGCCAGCAGTATGACAGCAATCTATGGCTACACCTTC. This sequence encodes CASSMTAIYGYTF.